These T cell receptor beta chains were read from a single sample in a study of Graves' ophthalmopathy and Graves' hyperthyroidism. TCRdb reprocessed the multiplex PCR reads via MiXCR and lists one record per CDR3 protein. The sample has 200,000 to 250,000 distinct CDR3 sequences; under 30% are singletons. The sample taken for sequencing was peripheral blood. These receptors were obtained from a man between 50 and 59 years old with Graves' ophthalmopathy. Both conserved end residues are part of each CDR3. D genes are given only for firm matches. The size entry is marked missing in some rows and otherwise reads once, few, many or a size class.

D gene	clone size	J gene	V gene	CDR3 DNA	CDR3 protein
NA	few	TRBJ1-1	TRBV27	TGTGCCAGCTCGGGACGCCTCGGGAACACTGAAGCTTTCTTT	CASSGRLGNTEAFF
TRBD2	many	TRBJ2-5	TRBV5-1	TGCGCCAGCAGCTTACGCTGGACTAGCGGGAGTGGGGAGACCCAGTACTTC	CASSLRWTSGSGETQYF
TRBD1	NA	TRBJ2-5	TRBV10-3	TGTGCCATCAGTTCGGGACAGGGCGGAGAGACCCAGTACTTC	CAISSGQGGETQYF
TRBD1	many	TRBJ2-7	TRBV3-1	TGTGCCAGCAGCCAAGATAAGGCGACAGGGGTTTTCTACGAGCAGTACTTC	CASSQDKATGVFYEQYF
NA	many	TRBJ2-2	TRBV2	TGTGCCAGCGCGGGCGACACCGGGGAGCTGTTTTTT	CASAGDTGELFF
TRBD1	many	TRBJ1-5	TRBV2	TGTGCCAGCAGTGTTTCGAGACAGGGTTCTGCCCCCAATCAGCCCCAGCATTTT	CASSVSRQGSAPNQPQHF
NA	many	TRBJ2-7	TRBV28	TGTGCCAGCCGAACCGGGGGTTTCGAGTGGGAGACCTCCTACGAGCAGTACTTC	CASRTGGFEWETSYEQYF
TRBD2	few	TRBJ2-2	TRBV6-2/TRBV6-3	TGTGCCAGCACTCGACTAGCGGGAGGCCCCGGGGAGCTGTTTTTT	CASTRLAGGPGELFF
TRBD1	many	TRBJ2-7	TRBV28	TGTGCCAGCAGTTTATTGTCCGGACAGGGACTCAACTACGAGCAGTACTTC	CASSLLSGQGLNYEQYF
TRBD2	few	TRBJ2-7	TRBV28	TGTGCCAGCAGTGTACCGGGACTAGTAGCACTCGAGCAGTACTTC	CASSVPGLVALEQYF
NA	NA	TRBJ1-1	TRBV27	TGTGCCAGCAGTCGTTTTGCAGGAATGGAAGGCACTGAAGCTTTCTTT	CASSRFAGMEGTEAFF
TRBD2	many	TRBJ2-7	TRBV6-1	TGTGCCAGCAATGTGGGGCGGGAGAGGTCCTACGAGCAGTACTTC	CASNVGRERSYEQYF
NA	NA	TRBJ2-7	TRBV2	TGTGCCATGGTGGACAGGAGCGGGACCAGAACTAACGAGCAGTACTTC	CAMVDRSGTRTNEQYF
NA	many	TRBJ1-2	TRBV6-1	TGTGCCAGCAGTGAGACAGACCTAATCTTCTTCTATGGCTACACCTTC	CASSETDLIFFYGYTF
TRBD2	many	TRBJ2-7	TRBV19	TGTGCCAGTAGCATAAGGGAGGGATTCTACTACGAGCAGTACTTC	CASSIREGFYYEQYF
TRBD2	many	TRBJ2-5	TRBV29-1	TGCAGCGTTGTTAGCGGGAAAGAGACCCAGTACTTC	CSVVSGKETQYF
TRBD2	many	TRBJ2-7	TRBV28	TGTGCCAGCAGTTTGGTTAGCGGGAGTTACGAGCAGTACTTC	CASSLVSGSYEQYF
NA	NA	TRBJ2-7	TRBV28	TGTGCCAGCAGTCCCCTGAAGAATGGGGCTATCGAGCAGTACTTC	CASSPLKNGAIEQYF